This TCR beta chain comes out of a study of cytomegalovirus exposure and HLA in healthy donors (TCRdb year 2017). Background on the whole study: According to an earlier analysis of 550 to 750 of the donors, about 179 million T cells yielded 120 million or so unique TCR beta sequences and less than 300 Gb of sequence data. Around 300 gigabases of sequencing data and 70 million to 85 million unique TCR sequences were included in an early release covering several hundred HLA-typed donors. Among the roughly 390 genotyped donors, under 90% belonged to the genetic ancestry cluster associated with self-reported Caucasian donors. The study aimed to test whether cataloging public T cell receptors could reveal signatures of past pathogen exposure. The study used immunosequencing to profile the T cell repertoires of more than 650 subjects and linked those repertoires to cytomegalovirus serostatus. Along with the roughly 710-subject first cohort, a separate validation cohort of more than 90 different subjects was used. High-throughput TCR immunosequencing, statistical association of individual TCRs with disease status, and machine learning were combined to predict cytomegalovirus infection status. To study patterns of TCR occurrence, a later analysis re-analyzed previously published TCR beta repertoires from 700 or so donors and added high-resolution HLA genotyping. The later analysis used no new phenotypic data to find candidate immune exposures, relying instead on TCR beta sequences and their occurrence across donors. An earlier analysis of 587 of the donors applied high-throughput TCR beta sequencing to assess whether each TCR beta V gene segment acted as functional or pseudogenic. Donor age, sex, ethnicity and CMV serostatus were collected together with the repertoire data. In a later genetic analysis, genome-wide SNP genotypes for about 55% of the 666 donors were used, and that subset was treated as a discovery cohort. Every discovery cohort repertoire had been produced on one sequencing platform. Both class I and class II loci were covered by HLA typing, at four-digit resolution. Typing coverage differed by locus: A, B, C, DRB1 and DQB1 were typed in roughly 620-640 donors, DQA1 in about 500, DPA1 in 600 to 610, and DPB1 in 400 to 480. Roughly 5 DR-DQ haplotypes were handled as single units for association and clustering, since linkage in the cohort was strong. Among 350 to 400 genotyped donors of the cohort, an average of roughly 240,000 unique TCR beta nucleotide sequences were sequenced per donor, roughly a sixth of them non-productive. Summary of the overall study and its limitations: A cluster of highly shared sequence variants was judged likely to be a technical artifact of the sequencing pipeline. Seventeen rarely observed V segments, including chromosome 9 orphons, were excluded from the earlier analysis of some 590 of the donors because counts were too low. Correlated functional status among segregating V segments might reflect linkage disequilibrium, but an unknown experimental factor could not be ruled out. In vitro tests confirmed that a few of the cytomegalovirus-associated TCR beta chains recognize cytomegalovirus antigens. Because the 87-base-pair reads could not distinguish some IMGT-functional V segments, including TRBV6-2 and TRBV6-3, those segments were excluded. The classifier was reported to diagnose cytomegalovirus status with high specificity and sensitivity in both the original and validation cohorts. This cohort had only TCR beta chains sequenced, and the lack of alpha or paired-chain data limited which features could be detected. In a later genetic analysis, fewer N-insertions in productive TCRs were reported among donors in an Asian-associated ancestry cluster than the roughly 700-donor mean. Strong co-occurrence of HLA alleles, especially DR and DQ, made assigning TCR associations to individual alleles difficult. Immune exposure information for the cohort was limited to CMV serostatus. A further reported finding was that TCR beta sequences accurately predicted the HLA-A and HLA-B alleles for most subjects in the first cohort. Compared with equally common non-associated chains, HLA-associated TCR beta chains in a later analysis were more clonally expanded and had lower generation probabilities. Several of the top co-occurrence clusters appeared to be linked to parvovirus B19, influenza, CMV and Epstein-Barr virus, according to a later analysis. HLA typing was unavailable for some donors at each locus, so association tests used only the typed subset. A later genetic analysis associated a missense DCLRE1C variant with V-gene and J-gene trimming of TCR beta chains, and an independent cohort replicated the association. Presence/absence analyses assumed roughly uniform sequencing depth across donors, an assumption that may not hold. Broadly in line with IMGT annotations, most TCR beta V segments showed up in productive rearrangements about 90% or about 30% of the time in an earlier analysis of 587 of the donors. The study listed 150 to 200 TCR beta chains as associated with cytomegalovirus. Across donors, most TCR sequences were observed very rarely, whereas some public TCRs were present in many individuals. Specific HLA alleles were associated with some 15,000 TCR beta sequences at a false discovery rate of 0.05 in a later analysis. The authors suggested that the approach could potentially be generalized to other disease states and immunological phenotypes. A later analysis found that most CMV-associated TCR beta chains appeared HLA-restricted, with HLA associations seemingly driven largely by CMV exposure. A later analysis found that TCR association rates varied across HLA loci, with DRB1 alleles showing the most associated TCRs and HLA-C alleles the fewest.

Reading the germline V gene gives CDR1 SGHRS and CDR2 YFSETQ. From the cysteine up to the phenylalanine, the CDR3 has a length of 13 residues. The kept DNA is CDR3 alone, 39 bases in frame from the first base. The germline V and J ends show losses of 4 bases and 5 bases respectively, and no gene match explains 4 bases of the junction. In total, just over 650 healthy bone marrow donors made up the cohort. All cohort members were sampled while nominally healthy, although unrecorded immune exposures were likely present. The donor was CMV seropositive and was included in the group of 250 to 300 seropositive cohort members. Every donor gave a peripheral blood sample, and the peripheral blood mononuclear cells from that sample were used for TCR beta sequencing. Genomic DNA was extracted from the blood cell samples with the Qiagen DNeasy Blood Extraction Kit. This clone appeared a single time. Its antigen is not yet known. No per-base quality is available; no much larger clone lies one base away.

Receptor libraries were prepared by the immunoSEQ multiplex PCR assay. For the multiplex PCR, a mixture combining 60 forward primers for TCR Vbeta segments and 13 reverse primers for TCR Jbeta segments was used. Amplification of the CDR3 region of rearranged TCR beta genes was performed with a multiplex PCR assay on genomic DNA. On the Illumina HiSeq System, the amplified TCR beta libraries were sequenced as 87-base-pair reads. The study's own analysis went as follows. A later analysis tallied roughly 76 million unique TCR beta chains across the 550 to 850 repertoires, and approximately 11 million of those chains were shared by two or more donors. Raw reads were error-corrected and collapsed into unique sequences with a nearest-neighbor algorithm that merged closely related sequences to remove PCR and sequencing errors. To assign V, D and J gene segments, CDR3 sequences were aligned to IMGT reference sequences. For a sequence to be retained, a match of at least six nucleotides was required to both a V gene segment and a J gene segment. Rearrangements were classified as productive when the CDR3 lacked stop codons and remained in frame with V and J, and all other rearrangements were classified as non-productive. CDR3 was defined by IMGT convention, running from the second conserved V-encoded cysteine to the conserved J-encoded phenylalanine. The earlier analysis of about 620 of the donors excluded sequences that lacked an unambiguous match to a single V gene segment. In an earlier analysis of some 590 of the donors, a V segment was called functional when productive rearrangements were above 56.7%, and segregating when the standard deviation between donors exceeded 5%. A statistical classification framework was built to diagnose cytomegalovirus status from the catalog of TCR beta chain sequences. In a later analysis, TCR nucleotide sequences were compared against IMGT/GENE-DB human TR gene sequences so that V and J genes could be assigned. In a later analysis, CDR3 sequences and most-parsimonious VDJ recombination scenarios were assigned using the TCRdist pipeline. In a later analysis, every TCR beta chain was defined by the combination of its CDR3 amino acid sequence and its V-gene family, and reads without a unique V-gene family were dropped. As a way to deal with suspected cross-contamination and a sequencing artifact, a later analysis dropped 450 to 600 nucleotide sequences that were highly shared and had low generation probability. In a later analysis, a clonal expansion index was calculated for each public chain from normalized within-repertoire ranks of inferred template counts. In a later analysis, generation probabilities were computed with a VDJ recombination model fitted to out-of-frame rearrangements, and the resulting probabilities were checked against IGoR. Hypergeometric tests were used in a later analysis to score TCR-TCR, TCR-HLA and TCR-CMV co-occurrence, with a repertoire-size bias correction applied to the TCR pairs. In a later analysis, false discovery rates were estimated by permuting HLA or CMV assignments 20 times. In a later analysis, co-occurring TCRs were grouped using DBSCAN, and TCRdist sequence similarity was added for clustering within HLA-allele-positive subsets. Repertoires with fewer than 30,000 or more than 120,000 public chains were left out of co-occurrence clustering, as were roughly five repertoires with anomalous nucleotide sharing. TCRdb took over this immuneACCESS table, retaining in-frame rearrangements with V and J assigned. Such tables are incomplete; in checked studies, under half of the missing clones stem from an unresolved V gene, and the remainder is unexplained. The V and J calls and clone size come from that table; D and trimming were worked out from the DNA. Counted in this sample were about 130,000 clones; approximately 83% of them appeared once. Jointly, the top ten make up roughly 3.7% of the sample.

What was sequenced was PBMCs. The chain links TRBV5-1 with TRBJ2-7; TRBD1 fits 9 bases in the junction. The clonotype originates from a woman aged 40-49 years in good health and CMV-seropositive. The CDR3 region: CASSGDRADEQYF. The DNA is TGCGCCAGCAGCGGGGACAGGGCGGACGAGCAGTACTTC.